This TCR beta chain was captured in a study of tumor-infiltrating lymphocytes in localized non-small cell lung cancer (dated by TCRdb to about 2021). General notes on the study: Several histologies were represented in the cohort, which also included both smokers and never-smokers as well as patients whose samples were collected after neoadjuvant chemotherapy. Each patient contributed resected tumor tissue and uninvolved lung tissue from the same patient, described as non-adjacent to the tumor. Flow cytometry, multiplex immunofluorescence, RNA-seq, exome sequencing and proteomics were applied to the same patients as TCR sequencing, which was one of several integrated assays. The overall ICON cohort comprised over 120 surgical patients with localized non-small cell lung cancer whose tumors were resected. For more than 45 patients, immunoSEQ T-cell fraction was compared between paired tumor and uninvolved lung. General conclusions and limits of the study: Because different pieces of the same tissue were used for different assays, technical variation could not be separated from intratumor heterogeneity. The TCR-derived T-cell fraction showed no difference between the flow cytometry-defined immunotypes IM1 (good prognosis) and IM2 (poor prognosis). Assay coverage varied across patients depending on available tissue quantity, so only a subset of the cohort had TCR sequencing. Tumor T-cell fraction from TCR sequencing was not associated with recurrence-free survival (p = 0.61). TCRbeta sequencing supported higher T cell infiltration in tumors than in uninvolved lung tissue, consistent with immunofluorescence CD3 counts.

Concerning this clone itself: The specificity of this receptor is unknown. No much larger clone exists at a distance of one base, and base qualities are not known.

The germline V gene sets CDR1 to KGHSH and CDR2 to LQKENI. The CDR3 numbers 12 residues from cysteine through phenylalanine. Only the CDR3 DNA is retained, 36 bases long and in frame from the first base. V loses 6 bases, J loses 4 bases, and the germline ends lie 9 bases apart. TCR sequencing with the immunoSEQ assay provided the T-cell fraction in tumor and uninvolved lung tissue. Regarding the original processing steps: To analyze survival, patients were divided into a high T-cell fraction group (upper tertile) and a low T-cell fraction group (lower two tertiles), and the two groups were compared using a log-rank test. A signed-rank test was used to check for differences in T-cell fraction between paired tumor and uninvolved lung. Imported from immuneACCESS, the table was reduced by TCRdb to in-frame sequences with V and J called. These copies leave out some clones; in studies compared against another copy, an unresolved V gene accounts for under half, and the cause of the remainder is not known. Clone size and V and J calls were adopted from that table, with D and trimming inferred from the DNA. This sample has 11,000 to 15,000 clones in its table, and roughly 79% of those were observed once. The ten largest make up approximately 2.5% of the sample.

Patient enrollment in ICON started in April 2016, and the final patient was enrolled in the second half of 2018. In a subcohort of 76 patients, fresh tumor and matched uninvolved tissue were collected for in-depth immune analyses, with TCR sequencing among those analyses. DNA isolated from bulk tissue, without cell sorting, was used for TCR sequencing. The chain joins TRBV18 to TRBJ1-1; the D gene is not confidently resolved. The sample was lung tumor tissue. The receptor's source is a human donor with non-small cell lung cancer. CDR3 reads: CASSTETTEAFF. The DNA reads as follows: TGTGCCAGCTCGACGGAGACCACTGAAGCTTTCTTT. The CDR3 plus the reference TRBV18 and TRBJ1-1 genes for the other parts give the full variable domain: NAGVMQNPRHLVRRRGQEARLRCSPMKGHSHVYWYRQLPEEGLKFMVYLQKENIIDESGMPKERFSAEFPKEGPSILRIQQVVRGDSAAYFCASSTETTEAFFGQGTRLTVV.